These 26 T cell receptor beta chains were sequenced from one sample in a study of regulatory T cells in long-lasting Graves disease. Time point described: newly diagnosed GD, antithyroid drugs for less than 3 months. PBMC RNA served as the TCR library source. Combining iRepertoire HTBI primers with Arm-PCR of CDR3 regions, the authors built TCR beta libraries. TCRdb re-analysed the multiplex PCR reads in MiXCR, keeping a single row per CDR3 protein. The table has under 450,000 distinct CDR3 sequences, around 15% seen once; the top ten hold just over 20%. Another study also made use of these data, one on T cells in Graves' hyperthyroidism and ophthalmopathy.

Sequences were derived from peripheral blood mononuclear cells (PBMCs), sampled at new diagnosis, from a patient treated with antithyroid drugs. These receptor sequences come from a woman between 18 and 29 years old with Graves disease.

This clonotype came up many times. This chain joins TRBV28 and TRBJ2-5, with D perhaps matching TRBD2 (5 bases). The CDR3 length is 11 residues. Per germline, CDR1 MDHEN and CDR2 SYDVKM. V gave up 10 bases and J gave up 3 bases, with 9 bases separating them. The DNA of the CDR3 is TGTGCCACCTGGGGAGAAGAGACCCAGTACTTC. Residues: CATWGEETQYF.

This clonotype was counted many times. The chain carries TRBV2 and TRBJ2-4, with D perhaps TRBD1 or TRBD2 (6 bases each). V lost 6 bases, J lost 9 bases, and 24 bases lay in between. Germline-derived CDR1 and CDR2 are SNHLY and FYNNEI. The CDR3 has 16 residues. The CDR3 nucleotides are TGTGCCAGCAGCCCTCCCGGGGGCAGGGTGGTTGGCATTCAGTACTTC. Protein sequence: CASSPPGGRVVGIQYF. The full variable domain, rest sourced from reference TRBV2 and TRBJ2-4, is EPEVTQTPSHQVTQMGQEVILRCVPISNHLYFYWYRQILGQKVEFLVSFYNNEISEKSEIFDDQFSVERPDGSNFTLKIRSTKLEDSAMYFCASSPPGGRVVGIQYFGAGTRLSVL.

CDR3 DNA: TGTGCCAGCAGTTTATTGAGACTAGCGGGAGGGCCTTACAATGAGCAGTTCTTC. Translating gives CASSLLRLAGGPYNEQFF. The chain employs TRBV28 and TRBJ2-1, with 14 bases aligning to TRBD2. The V segment lost 1 base and the J segment 4 bases; nucleotides outside the gene matches: 6. Germline V gives CDR1 MDHEN, CDR2 SYDVKM. The CDR3 runs to 18 residues.

Many counts were recorded for this clonotype. The chain joins TRBV2 to TRBJ2-1; 7 bases map to TRBD2. Per germline, CDR1 SNHLY and CDR2 FYNNEI. J gave up 7 bases and V 4 bases, and 16 bases lay outside the gene matches. The length of the CDR3 is 17 residues. The CDR3 region is CASSGPKRGSFGNEQFF. For the CDR3, the DNA is TGTGCCAGCAGTGGTCCCAAGCGGGGAAGTTTCGGAAATGAGCAGTTCTTC.

This clonotype was observed a few times. The chain recombines TRBV30 with TRBJ2-2, with 7 bases that match TRBD1. V was pared by 3 bases and J by 1 base, with 5 bases of the junction left unmatched. Germline V gene sequence: CDR1 GTSNPN, CDR2 SVGIG (reference sequence). The CDR3 totals 15 residues. The CDR3 region has the DNA TGTGCCTGGAGGCAGGGACAGCAGAACACCGGGGAGCTGTTTTTT. Amino acids: CAWRQGQQNTGELFF.

This clonotype was found many times. The chain joins TRBV5-1 to TRBJ2-1; D call uncertain. Germline V gives CDR1 SGHRS, CDR2 YFSETQ. This CDR3 has 14 amino acids. V was trimmed by 7 bases and J by 2 bases, leaving 13 bases between them. The DNA of the CDR3 is TGCGCCAGCTTCAGAGGCAGACCCTACAATGAGCAGTTCTTC. Its protein is CASFRGRPYNEQFF.

This clonotype has at least ten counts. This rearrangement joins TRBV30 to TRBJ1-5, with a possible D match to TRBD1 (5 bases). V was trimmed by 8 bases and J by 0 bases, leaving 23 bases between them. Germline CDR1 reads GTSNPN; CDR2 reads SVGIG (reference sequence). The CDR3 is made up of 17 amino acids. The CDR3, as DNA: TGTGCCCGTCCCCGGCCAGGGCATCCGATTAGCAATCAGCCCCAGCATTTT. Protein: CARPRPGHPISNQPQHF.

This clonotype was found many times. The chain couples TRBV18 to TRBJ2-7; no clear D. CDR1 and CDR2 (germline): KGHSH, LQKENI. Trimming cost V 3 bases and J 4 bases, with 16 bases left between them. The CDR3 loop spans 15 amino acids. This CDR3 is CASSPGSRAGYEQYF. CDR3 DNA: TGTGCCAGCTCACCGGGATCCCGGGCCGGGTACGAGCAGTACTTC.

The rearrangement links TRBV7-9 to TRBJ1-2; D might be TRBD1 (5 bases). From germline, CDR1 is SEHNR and CDR2 FQNEAQ (reference sequence). The CDR3 covers 13 residues. Deletions cut 5 bases from V and 5 bases from J, with 12 bases between. This chain's CDR3 is CASSPAGDYGYTF. The CDR3, as DNA: TGTGCCAGCAGCCCCGCGGGGGATTATGGCTACACCTTC.

Points on this clonotype: This sequence may be a read error, since a much larger clone differs from it by one base. The chain recombines TRBV12-3 or TRBV12-4 with TRBJ1-1; D remains unclear. The CDR3 loop spans 14 amino acids. V was pared by 6 bases and J by 1 base, with 12 bases between. CDR3 nucleotides: TGTGCCAGCAGGAAACGCGGGAAGAACACTGAAGCTTTCTTT. Translating it yields CASRKRGKNTEAFF.

The V and J genes are TRBV30 and TRBJ2-7, with no clear D. V shed 0 bases and J shed 5 bases, with 14 bases lying between them. Germline values: CDR1 GTSNPN, CDR2 SVGIG (reference sequence). The CDR3 sequence is 14 residues long. CDR3 coding DNA: TGTGCCTGGAGTGTACTCTCTCGGACGCACGAGCAGTACTTC. Protein: CAWSVLSRTHEQYF. The complete variable domain, with remaining parts taken from reference TRBV30 and TRBJ2-7, reads SQTIHQWPATLVQPVGSPLSLECTVEGTSNPNLYWYRQAAGRGLQLLFYSVGIGQISSEVPQNLSASRPQDRQFILSSKKLLLSDSGFYLCAWSVLSRTHEQYFGPGTRLTVT.

This clonotype was found a few times. This sequence joins TRBV18 and TRBJ2-5, with D perhaps matching TRBD1 (6 bases). The CDR3 is 13 residues long. CDR1 is KGHSH and CDR2 is LQKENI in the germline V gene. Trimming took 4 bases from V and 4 from J, leaving 10 bases between them. The CDR3, as DNA: TGTGCCAGCTCACGCTCCAGGGGAGAGACCCAGTACTTC. This codes for CASSRSRGETQYF.

This clonotype was picked up many times. V gene TRBV20-1 combines with J gene TRBJ2-1; 8 bases match TRBD2. V dropped 4 bases and J dropped 0; count of bases not matched to a gene: 8. Germline loops: CDR1 DFQATT, CDR2 SNEGSKA (reference sequence). CDR3 size: 16 residues. The CDR3 reads CSATNLAGNSYNEQFF. Written as DNA, the CDR3 is TGCAGTGCTACCAACTTAGCGGGGAACTCCTACAATGAGCAGTTCTTC.

With respect to this clonotype: A far more abundant clone sits one base away, making this likely a read error. V usage is TRBV9 and J usage is TRBJ2-7; TRBD2 matches at 10 bases. Germline-derived CDR1 and CDR2 are SGDLS and YYNGEE. Germline trimming cut 4 bases from V and 4 bases from J; bases unmatched to any gene: 8. CDR3 length: 15 residues. CDR3 loop: CASSPGASGSYEQYF. The CDR3 bases are TGTGCCAGCAGCCCGGGGGCTAGCGGGAGTTACGAGCAGTACTTC.

On this clonotype: This may be a read error, as it is one base from a much larger clone. The CDR3 bases are TGTGCCAGCAGTGAAGACGGGGGCAATCAGCCCCAGCATTTT. Its protein product is CASSEDGGNQPQHF. The V and J genes are TRBV2 and TRBJ1-5; the D is unclear. The CDR3 is made up of 14 amino acids. Germline V gives CDR1 SNHLY, CDR2 FYNNEI. Between the trimmed V and J ends, which lost 1 base and 2 bases, there was a span of 6 bases.

The CDR3 protein is CASSVKGASTGDTYGYTF. The CDR3 nucleotides read TGTGCCAGCAGCGTAAAAGGAGCTTCGACAGGGGATACCTATGGCTACACCTTC. The chain uses TRBV9 and TRBJ1-2; TRBD1 matches at 8 bases. The CDR3 length is 18 residues. V was clipped by 1 base and J by 4 bases; unmatched bases: 15. The germline CDR1 and CDR2 sequences are SGDLS and YYNGEE.

About this clonotype: A read error may be the cause here, since a much bigger clone is one base away. The rearrangement uses TRBV5-1 and TRBJ1-2, with D tentatively TRBD1 (5 bases). Germline V lookup: CDR1 SGHRS, CDR2 YFSETQ. The CDR3 runs to 14 residues. V was trimmed by 0 bases and J by 12 bases, leaving 18 bases between them. CDR3 DNA: TGCGCCAGCAGCTTGGACCAGGGCTCGAGGGGCCACACCTTC. Residues: CASSLDQGSRGHTF.

This clonotype was counted many times. The rearrangement uses TRBV27 and TRBJ1-5; 8 nucleotides agree with TRBD1. CDR1 is MNHEY, CDR2 SMNVEV, per germline (reference sequence). The CDR3 is 16 amino acids. J was trimmed by 5 bases and V by 3 bases; bases with no gene match: 9. CDR3 sequence (DNA): TGTGCCAGCAGTTTCTCCGGACAGGGTCTATATCAGCCCCAGCATTTT. Protein: CASSFSGQGLYQPQHF.

In this sample, this clonotype turned up many times. V usage is TRBV5-1 and J usage is TRBJ1-1; the D gene is possibly TRBD1 (5 bases). The CDR3 has 13 residues. The germline V gene encodes CDR1 SGHRS and CDR2 YFSETQ. Between the trimmed V and J ends, which lost 9 bases and 6 bases, there was a span of 18 bases. The CDR3 DNA is TGCGCCACCCACGGGGCCGGCGAACCTGAAGCTTTCTTT. Its translation: CATHGAGEPEAFF.

This clonotype occurred many times. This sequence joins TRBV5-1 and TRBJ1-1, with D perhaps matching TRBD1 (5 bases). The germline V gene encodes CDR1 SGHRS and CDR2 YFSETQ. Trimming removed 4 bases at V and 0 bases at J, with 7 bases between. CDR3 size: 13 residues. CDR3 protein: CASSLGLNTEAFF. CDR3 bases: TGCGCCAGCAGCCTGGGGCTGAACACTGAAGCTTTCTTT.

The chain joins TRBV28 to TRBJ1-1, with TRBD1 matching 8 bases. From germline, CDR1 is MDHEN and CDR2 SYDVKM. The CDR3 covers 15 residues. With 1 base clipped from V and 4 bases from J, the junction kept 5 bases outside the gene matches. As DNA, the CDR3 is TGTGCCAGCAGTTTATCGACAGGGGTTAGCACTGAAGCTTTCTTT. This codes for CASSLSTGVSTEAFF.

This clonotype was detected only a few times. The CDR3 DNA reads as TGTGCCAGCAGTCCGGGTTTCTTGGCCGGGGAGCTGTTTTTT. Amino acid sequence: CASSPGFLAGELFF. The chain employs TRBV27 and TRBJ2-2; D unresolved. V lost 5 bases, J lost 6 bases, and 13 bases lay in between. Germline V gives CDR1 MNHEY, CDR2 SMNVEV (reference sequence). The CDR3 runs to 14 residues.

This chain connects TRBV12-3 or TRBV12-4 to TRBJ2-5; TRBD2 matches 8 bases. V trimming: 2 bases; J trimming: 7 bases; junction bases outside the gene matches: 3. The CDR3 loop spans 13 amino acids. CDR3 nucleotide sequence: TGTGCCAGCAGTTTAAGGAGCGGGGGGACCCAGTACTTC. Its translation: CASSLRSGGTQYF.

This clonotype occurred many times. The chain has TRBV6-9 and TRBJ1-6; D gene unclear. The germline gives CDR1 MNHGY, CDR2 SVAAGI. The germline V and J ends were trimmed by 3 bases and 5 bases, with 11 bases remaining between them. This CDR3 is 15 amino acids long. The CDR3 sequence is CASSYLTANNSPLHF. In DNA form, the CDR3 reads TGTGCCAGCAGTTACTTGACCGCAAATAATTCACCCCTCCACTTT.

This clonotype has at least ten counts. The chain employs TRBV6-1 and TRBJ1-1; weak D call: TRBD1 (5 bases). The CDR3 covers 13 residues. Trimming shortened V by 7 bases and J by 0 bases, and 9 bases separated the two germline ends. The V gene's germline CDR1 is MNHNS and CDR2 SASEGT. CDR3 coding DNA: TGTGCCAGCAAAGACAGCATGAACACTGAAGCTTTCTTT. Translation: CASKDSMNTEAFF.

This clonotype was counted many times. This sequence joins TRBV7-8 and TRBJ1-5; 8 bases are a match to TRBD1. The CDR3 length is 13 residues. Trimming took 5 bases from V and 5 from J; bases not matched to a gene: 2. Germline-derived CDR1 and CDR2 are SGHVS and FQNEAQ. CDR3 coding DNA: TGTGCCAGCAGCCCGGACAGGGATCAGCCCCAGCATTTT. Translated: CASSPDRDQPQHF.